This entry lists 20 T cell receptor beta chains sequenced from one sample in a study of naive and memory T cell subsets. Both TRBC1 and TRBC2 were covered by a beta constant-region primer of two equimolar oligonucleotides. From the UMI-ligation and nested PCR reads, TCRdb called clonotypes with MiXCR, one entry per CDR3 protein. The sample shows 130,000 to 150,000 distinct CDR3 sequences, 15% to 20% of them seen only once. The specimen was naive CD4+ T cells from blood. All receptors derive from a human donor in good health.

In DNA, the CDR3 is TGTGCCAGCAGCCGCGGGACAGACTCCCCAGTCGGGGAAAAACTGTTTTTT. Translated, it gives CASSRGTDSPVGEKLFF. The chain joins TRBV7-9 to TRBJ1-4; TRBD1 matches at 7 bases. CDR3 length equals 17 residues. In germline, CDR1 is SEHNR, CDR2 FQNEAQ (reference sequence). V lost 5 bases, J lost 8 bases, and 17 bases stayed unmatched.

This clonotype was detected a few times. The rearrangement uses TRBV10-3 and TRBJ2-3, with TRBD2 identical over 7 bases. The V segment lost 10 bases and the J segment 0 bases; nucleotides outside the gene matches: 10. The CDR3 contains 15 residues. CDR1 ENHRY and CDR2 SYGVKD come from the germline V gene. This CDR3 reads CATSRLAESTDTQYF. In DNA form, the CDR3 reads TGTGCCACGTCGAGGCTAGCGGAAAGCACAGATACGCAGTATTTT.

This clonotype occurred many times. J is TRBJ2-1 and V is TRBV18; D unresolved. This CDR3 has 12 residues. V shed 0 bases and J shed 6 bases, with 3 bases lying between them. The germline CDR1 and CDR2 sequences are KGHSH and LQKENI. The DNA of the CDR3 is TGTGCCAGCTCACCACCGGGCAATGAGCAGTTCTTC. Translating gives CASSPPGNEQFF. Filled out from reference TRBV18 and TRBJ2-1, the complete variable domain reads NAGVMQNPRHLVRRRGQEARLRCSPMKGHSHVYWYRQLPEEGLKFMVYLQKENIIDESGMPKERFSAEFPKEGPSILRIQQVVRGDSAAYFCASSPPGNEQFFGPGTRLTVL.

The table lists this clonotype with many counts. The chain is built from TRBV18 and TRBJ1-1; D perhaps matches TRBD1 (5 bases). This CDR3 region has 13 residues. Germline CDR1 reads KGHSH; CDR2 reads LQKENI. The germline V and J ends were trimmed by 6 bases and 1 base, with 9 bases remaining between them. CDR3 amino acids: CASSRGRNTEAFF. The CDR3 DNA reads TGTGCCAGCTCTCGGGGCCGGAACACTGAAGCTTTCTTT.

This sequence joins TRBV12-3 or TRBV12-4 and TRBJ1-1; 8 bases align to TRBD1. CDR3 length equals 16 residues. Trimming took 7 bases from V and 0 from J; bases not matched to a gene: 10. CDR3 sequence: CASTADRVGLNTEAFF. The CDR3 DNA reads TGTGCCAGCACAGCGGACAGGGTCGGGTTGAACACTGAAGCTTTCTTT.

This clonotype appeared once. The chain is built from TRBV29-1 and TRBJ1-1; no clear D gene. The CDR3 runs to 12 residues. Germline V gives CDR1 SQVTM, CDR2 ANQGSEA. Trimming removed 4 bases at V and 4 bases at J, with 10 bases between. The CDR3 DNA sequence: TGCAGCGTTGTGGCCGGGATCACTGAAGCTTTCTTT. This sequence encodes CSVVAGITEAFF.

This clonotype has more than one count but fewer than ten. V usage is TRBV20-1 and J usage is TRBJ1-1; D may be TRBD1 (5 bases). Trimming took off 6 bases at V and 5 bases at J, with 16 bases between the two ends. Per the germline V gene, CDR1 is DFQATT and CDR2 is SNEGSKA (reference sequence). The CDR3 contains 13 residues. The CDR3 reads CSAADISGTEAFF. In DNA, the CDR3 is TGCAGTGCCGCGGACATATCAGGGACTGAAGCTTTCTTT.

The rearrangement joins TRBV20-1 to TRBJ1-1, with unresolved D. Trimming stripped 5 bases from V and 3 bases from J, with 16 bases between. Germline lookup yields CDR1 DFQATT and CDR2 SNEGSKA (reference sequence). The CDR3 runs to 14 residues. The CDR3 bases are TGCAGTGCTCTCTCTGGCAACTGGGACACTGAAGCTTTCTTT. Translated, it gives CSALSGNWDTEAFF.

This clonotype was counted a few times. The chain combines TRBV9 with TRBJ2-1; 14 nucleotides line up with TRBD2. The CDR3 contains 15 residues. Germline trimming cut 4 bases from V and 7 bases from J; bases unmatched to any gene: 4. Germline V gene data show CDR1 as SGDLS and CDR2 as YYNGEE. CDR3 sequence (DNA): TGTGCCAGCAGCCTCAGACTAGCGGGAGGGAATGAGCAGTTCTTC. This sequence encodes CASSLRLAGGNEQFF.

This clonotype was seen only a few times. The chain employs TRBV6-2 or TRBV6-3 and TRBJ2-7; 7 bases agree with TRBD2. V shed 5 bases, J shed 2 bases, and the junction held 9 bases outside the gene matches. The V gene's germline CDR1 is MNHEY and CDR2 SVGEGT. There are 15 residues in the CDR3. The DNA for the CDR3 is TGTGCCAGCAGTCGACTAGCTCTGGAAGCCTACGAGCAGTACTTC. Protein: CASSRLALEAYEQYF.

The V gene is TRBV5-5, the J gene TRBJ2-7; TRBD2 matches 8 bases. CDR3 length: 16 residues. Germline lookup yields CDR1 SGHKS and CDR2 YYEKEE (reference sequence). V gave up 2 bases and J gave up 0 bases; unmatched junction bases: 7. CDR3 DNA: TGTGCCAGCAGCTTCGGACTAGCCCTTCACTCCTACGAGCAGTACTTC. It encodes CASSFGLALHSYEQYF.

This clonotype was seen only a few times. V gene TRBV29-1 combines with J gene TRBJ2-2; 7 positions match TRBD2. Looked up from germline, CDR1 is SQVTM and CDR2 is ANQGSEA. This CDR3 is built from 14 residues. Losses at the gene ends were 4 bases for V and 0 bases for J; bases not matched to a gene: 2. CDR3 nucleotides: TGCAGCGTTGTACGGGGGGCGAACACCGGGGAGCTGTTTTTT. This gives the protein CSVVRGANTGELFF.

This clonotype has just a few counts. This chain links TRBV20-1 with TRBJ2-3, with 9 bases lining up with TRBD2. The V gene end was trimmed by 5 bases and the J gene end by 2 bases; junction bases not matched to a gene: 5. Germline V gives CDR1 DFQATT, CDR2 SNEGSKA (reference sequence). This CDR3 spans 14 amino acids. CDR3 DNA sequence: TGCAGTGCTGGAGTAGCGGGAGTCACAGATACGCAGTATTTT. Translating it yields CSAGVAGVTDTQYF.

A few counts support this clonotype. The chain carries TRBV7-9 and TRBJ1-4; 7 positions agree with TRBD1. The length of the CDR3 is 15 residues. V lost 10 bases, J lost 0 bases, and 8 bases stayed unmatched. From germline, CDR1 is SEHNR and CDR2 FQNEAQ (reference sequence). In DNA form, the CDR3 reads TGTGCCACCACCCGGGACAGCACAACTAATGAAAAACTGTTTTTT. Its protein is CATTRDSTTNEKLFF.

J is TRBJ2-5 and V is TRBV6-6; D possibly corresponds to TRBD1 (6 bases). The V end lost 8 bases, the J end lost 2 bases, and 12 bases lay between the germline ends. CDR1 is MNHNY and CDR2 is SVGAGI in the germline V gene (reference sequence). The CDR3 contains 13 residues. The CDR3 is CASRSDRQETQYF. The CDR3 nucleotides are TGTGCCAGCCGATCCGACAGGCAAGAGACCCAGTACTTC.

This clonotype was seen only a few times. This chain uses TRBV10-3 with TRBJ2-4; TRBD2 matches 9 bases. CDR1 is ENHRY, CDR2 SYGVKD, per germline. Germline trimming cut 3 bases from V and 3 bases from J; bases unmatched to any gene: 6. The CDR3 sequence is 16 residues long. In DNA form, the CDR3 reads TGTGCCATCAGTGACCTAGCGGGATTGGGCAAAAACATTCAGTACTTC. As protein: CAISDLAGLGKNIQYF.

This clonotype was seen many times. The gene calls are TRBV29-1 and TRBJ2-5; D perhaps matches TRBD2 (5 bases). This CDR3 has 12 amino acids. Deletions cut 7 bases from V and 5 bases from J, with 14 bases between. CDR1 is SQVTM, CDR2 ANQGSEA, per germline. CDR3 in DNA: TGCAGCGCCTGGGAAGGGAGTGAGACCCAGTACTTC. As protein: CSAWEGSETQYF.

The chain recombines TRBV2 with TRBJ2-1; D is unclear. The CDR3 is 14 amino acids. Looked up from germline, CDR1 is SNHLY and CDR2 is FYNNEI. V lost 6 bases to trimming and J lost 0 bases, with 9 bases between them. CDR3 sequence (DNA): TGTGCCAGCAGGAGGCTGAGCTCCTACAATGAGCAGTTCTTC. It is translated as CASRRLSSYNEQFF.

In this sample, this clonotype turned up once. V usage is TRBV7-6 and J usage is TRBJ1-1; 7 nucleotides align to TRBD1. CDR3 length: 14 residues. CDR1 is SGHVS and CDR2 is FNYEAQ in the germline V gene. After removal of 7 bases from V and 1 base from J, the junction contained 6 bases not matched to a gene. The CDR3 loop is CASTKGAENTEAFF. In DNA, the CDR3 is TGTGCCAGCACCAAGGGGGCCGAGAACACTGAAGCTTTCTTT.

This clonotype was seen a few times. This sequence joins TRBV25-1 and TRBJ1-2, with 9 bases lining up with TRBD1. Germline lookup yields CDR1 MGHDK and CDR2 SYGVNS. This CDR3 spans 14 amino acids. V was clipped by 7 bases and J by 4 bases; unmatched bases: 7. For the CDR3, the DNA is TGTGCCAGCACCCCCGGGACAGGGTCCTATGGCTACACCTTC. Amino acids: CASTPGTGSYGYTF.